This T cell receptor beta chain came from a study of blood T cell repertoires in COVID-19 (dated by TCRdb to 2020 to 2022). About the investigation overall: The collaborator samples originated in the United States, Italy and Spain and spanned the acute and convalescent phases of COVID-19. The sample metadata nearly always contained a de-identified subject ID, COVID-19 status, age in years and sex. Samples came from the ongoing ImmuneRACE study (first 160 participants) plus 1,254 subjects from 6 global collaborators. The material from the prospective study consisted of cDNA or gDNA derived from T cells, B-cell-depleted T cells, or PBMCs. A freely available public database, intended as a resource for researchers studying the immune response to SARS-CoV-2, is where the repertoires were released. The dataset comprised deeply sampled blood TCRbeta repertoires from subjects exposed to, actively infected with, or recovered from COVID-19. HLA class I and class II types, where available, came from metadata supplied by the sample provider rather than from assay-based typing.

Results the study describes overall, beyond this receptor: Clinical and demographic metadata were provided uncurated, with the amount varying by source and participant.

Remarks on this clone: Its antigen is still unknown. One base away there is no much larger clone; base qualities are not given.

Reading from cysteine to phenylalanine, the CDR3 counts 15 amino acids. CDR3 DNA only is kept here, 45 bases in frame from base 1. V and J are truncated by 0 bases and 4 bases respectively, leaving an intervening sequence of 12 bases. Reading the germline V gene gives CDR1 MGHRA and CDR2 YSYEKL. A second Seattle source provided samples from volunteer blood donors who had recovered from COVID-19. Each collaborating institution followed its own protocols to collect whole blood in K2EDTA tubes. Collaborator samples were shipped for TCRbeta analysis as frozen whole blood, isolated PBMCs, or DNA extracted from either sample type. TCRbeta CDR3 regions were amplified from genomic DNA using the immunoSEQ Assay, a bias-controlled multiplex PCR. The paper's data handling went like this. Within the assay, amplification of reference gene primers was used to estimate how many nucleated cells each sample contained. Sequence reads were collapsed and filtered to measure the absolute abundance of every unique TCRbeta CDR3 rearrangement. For each sample, productive Simpson clonality was calculated as the square root of Simpson's diversity index across productive rearrangements. Drawn from immuneACCESS, this table holds only the in-frame rearrangements with V and J called that TCRdb kept. Clones are partly lost; checked studies trace under half to an unresolved V gene and leave the rest unexplained. V and J calls and clone size are given by that table; D and trimming were obtained from the DNA. This sample holds around 270,000 clones; around 83% were observed only once. More than 1.5% of the sample comes from the top ten.

The chain is assembled from TRBV4-1 and TRBJ1-1; the D segment cannot be called with confidence. Sequencing used peripheral blood. The TCR originated in a woman in her thirties or forties who had recovered from COVID-19. CDR3 loop: CASSQEGDFGTEAFF. The DNA reads as follows: TGCGCCAGCAGCCAAGAAGGAGACTTCGGCACTGAAGCTTTCTTT.